These T cell receptor beta chains were read from a single sample in a study of CD8+CD57+ T cells in acquired aplastic anemia. A single record per CDR3 protein comes from TCRdb applying MiXCR to the reads. Of about 160,000 distinct CDR3 sequences listed, 45% to 50% are singletons. What was sequenced was sorted CD4+, CD8+, or CD8+CD57+ T cells (not recorded which) from PBMCs. The receptors were sampled from a human donor with aplastic anemia. The CDR3 runs from the conserved cysteine through the conserved F or W. Fields, in order: J gene, D gene, clone size, V gene, CDR3 protein, CDR3 DNA. The D gene is left open where the match is weak. Clone size is not always given. Where it is, it says once, few, many or a class for expanded clones.

TRBJ1-1 | TRBD1 | few | TRBV10-3 | CAISGGQVTGTEAFF | TGTGCCATCAGTGGGGGACAGGTCACGGGCACTGAAGCTTTCTTT
TRBJ2-1 | - | - | TRBV2 | CASSEGLYNEQFF | TGTGCCAGCAGTGAAGGACTTTACAATGAGCAGTTCTTC
TRBJ2-3 | - | many | TRBV7-9 | CASSFDRFSSTDTQYF | TGTGCCAGCAGCTTCGACAGGTTCTCTAGCACAGATACGCAGTATTTT
TRBJ1-1 | - | - | TRBV7-2 | CATRAANMNTEAFF | TGTGCCACCCGGGCCGCAAACATGAACACTGAAGCTTTCTTT
TRBJ2-5 | - | - | TRBV24-1 | CATSDQTDTTGKTQYF | TGTGCCACCAGTGACCAAACCGACACGACGGGAAAGACCCAGTACTTC
TRBJ1-4 | - | once | TRBV15 | CATSRAPEWTNEKLFF | TGTGCCACCAGCAGAGCTCCGGAATGGACTAATGAAAAACTGTTTTTT
TRBJ2-5 | TRBD2 | many | TRBV5-6 | CASSLRVAGGMGTQYF | TGTGCCAGCAGCTTGAGAGTAGCGGGAGGAATGGGGACCCAGTACTTC
TRBJ2-7 | TRBD2 | once | TRBV5-4 | CASSLEAGVNYEQYF | TGTGCCAGCAGCTTGGAAGCGGGGGTAAATTACGAGCAGTACTTC
TRBJ2-1 | - | many | TRBV5-1 | CASSLGDRYNEQFF | TGCGCCAGCAGCTTGGGGGACCGATACAATGAGCAGTTCTTC
TRBJ2-7 | TRBD1 | - | TRBV2 | CASRVTGLGEQYF | TGTGCCAGCAGAGTGACAGGGCTGGGCGAGCAGTACTTC
TRBJ2-5 | - | - | TRBV7-8 | CASNYGGETQYF | TGTGCCAGCAATTATGGGGGAGAGACCCAGTACTTC
TRBJ1-4 | - | - | TRBV29-1 | CSVEGPGREKLFF | TGCAGCGTTGAGGGGCCAGGGCGCGAAAAACTGTTTTTT
TRBJ1-1 | TRBD1 | - | TRBV24-1 | CATSPRTGGTEAFF | TGTGCCACCAGCCCAAGGACAGGGGGCACTGAAGCTTTCTTT
TRBJ2-2 | - | - | TRBV2 | CASTNTGELFF | TGTGCCAGCACCAACACCGGGGAGCTGTTTTTT
TRBJ2-7 | TRBD1 | many | TRBV5-1 | CASSGGQGAVYEQYF | TGCGCCAGCAGCGGCGGACAGGGGGCGGTCTACGAGCAGTACTTC
TRBJ2-6 | - | - | TRBV19 | CASSIAAQRVLTF | TGTGCCAGTAGTATAGCTGCTCAAAGGGTCCTGACTTTC
TRBJ2-7 | TRBD1 | - | TRBV6-5 | CASSYWDRGHHEQYF | TGTGCCAGCAGTTATTGGGACAGGGGGCACCACGAGCAGTACTTC
TRBJ1-1 | - | many | TRBV15 | CATSRERGFTEAFF | TGTGCCACCAGCAGAGAGCGGGGGTTCACTGAAGCTTTCTTT
TRBJ1-1 | - | - | TRBV5-6 | CAGSFPSGGYTEAFF | TGTGCCGGCAGCTTCCCTTCGGGGGGATACACTGAAGCTTTCTTT
TRBJ1-1 | TRBD1 | - | TRBV19 | CASSIKTGALNTEAFF | TGTGCCAGTAGTATAAAGACAGGGGCGCTCAACACTGAAGCTTTCTTT
TRBJ2-7 | - | - | TRBV19 | CASSLGTYSAEQYF | TGTGCCAGTAGTCTTGGGACTTACTCGGCCGAGCAGTACTTC
TRBJ2-7 | - | many | TRBV3-1 | CASSPAGALGTYEQYF | TGTGCCAGCAGCCCAGCCGGGGCCCTCGGAACCTACGAGCAGTACTTC
TRBJ2-7 | - | - | TRBV10-3 | CAISDPLRSDSYEQYF | TGTGCCATCAGTGACCCTCTCAGGAGCGACTCCTACGAGCAGTACTTC
TRBJ1-4 | - | few | TRBV4-1 | CASSRLRTGANEKLFF | TGCGCCAGCAGCCGACTCCGGACCGGTGCTAATGAAAAACTGTTTTTT
TRBJ2-3 | - | - | TRBV24-1 | CATSRGHSTDTQYF | TGTGCCACCAGTCGGGGCCATAGCACAGATACGCAGTATTTT
TRBJ2-1 | TRBD1 | - | TRBV12-3/TRBV12-4 | CASCTGTGPYNEQFF | TGTGCCAGCTGTACCGGGACAGGCCCCTACAATGAGCAGTTCTTC
TRBJ2-7 | - | many | TRBV11-2 | CASSLNGEQYF | TGTGCCAGCAGCTTAAACGGAGAGCAGTACTTC
TRBJ2-3 | TRBD1 | - | TRBV19 | CASRRGQGADTQYF | TGTGCCAGTAGAAGGGGACAGGGGGCAGATACGCAGTATTTT
TRBJ1-2 | - | many | TRBV7-9 | CASPYKDRYNGYTF | TGTGCCAGCCCCTACAAAGACAGGTACAATGGCTACACCTTC
TRBJ1-4 | - | few | TRBV25-1 | CASSPWRTNNEKLFF | TGTGCCAGCAGCCCCTGGCGGACTAATAATGAAAAACTGTTTTTT
TRBJ2-7 | - | many | TRBV11-3 | CASSLDTYEQYF | TGTGCCAGCAGCTTAGATACCTACGAGCAGTACTTC
TRBJ2-3 | TRBD2 | few | TRBV15 | CATSISGVTDTQYF | TGTGCCACCAGCATTAGCGGGGTGACAGATACGCAGTATTTT
TRBJ2-3 | - | many | TRBV29-1 | CSVKRQGTDTQYF | TGCAGCGTTAAACGACAGGGCACAGATACGCAGTATTTT
TRBJ2-1 | - | - | TRBV2 | CASKQGGNEQFF | TGTGCCAGCAAGCAGGGCGGGAATGAGCAGTTCTTC
TRBJ2-2 | - | many | TRBV10-3 | CAISDGDMNTGELFF | TGTGCCATCAGTGATGGCGACATGAATACCGGGGAGCTGTTTTTT
TRBJ1-1 | TRBD1 | - | TRBV24-1 | CAARTGLGTEAFF | TGTGCCGCCAGGACAGGGCTCGGAACTGAAGCTTTCTTT
TRBJ1-4 | - | many | TRBV7-2 | CASSLGSREKLFF | TGTGCCAGCAGCTTAGGTAGCCGGGAAAAACTGTTTTTT
TRBJ2-7 | - | many | TRBV4-1 | CASSQDFGRDSTYEQYF | TGCGCCAGCAGCCAAGATTTTGGGCGGGACAGTACCTACGAGCAGTACTTC
TRBJ2-1 | TRBD2 | many | TRBV11-1 | CASSGLGTSGTGYNEQFF | TGTGCCAGCAGCGGGCTAGGAACTAGCGGGACCGGATACAATGAGCAGTTCTTC
TRBJ1-2 | - | - | TRBV28 | CASSSLIAGSHGYTF | TGTGCCAGCAGTTCCCTCATCGCAGGGTCCCATGGCTACACCTTC
TRBJ2-1 | TRBD2 | - | TRBV11-1 | CASSLVTGGPYNEQFF | TGTGCCAGCAGCTTAGTGACGGGAGGACCCTACAATGAGCAGTTCTTC
TRBJ2-1 | - | many | TRBV9 | CASSVGSGGGEQFF | TGTGCCAGCAGCGTAGGGTCCGGGGGCGGTGAGCAGTTCTTC
TRBJ1-1 | - | few | TRBV29-1 | CSVPSSHTVNSEAFF | TGCAGCGTCCCTTCATCACACACAGTAAACAGTGAAGCTTTCTTT
TRBJ2-2 | TRBD2 | many | TRBV6-1 | CASSAGLADHTGELFF | TGTGCCAGCAGTGCCGGACTAGCGGATCACACCGGGGAGCTGTTTTTT
TRBJ2-5 | - | many | TRBV11-3 | CASSLVSVPAQYF | TGTGCCAGCAGCTTAGTCTCGGTCCCCGCCCAGTACTTC
TRBJ2-3 | - | many | TRBV7-2 | CASSLASVGDTQYF | TGTGCCAGCAGCTTAGCGTCCGTGGGGGATACGCAGTATTTT
TRBJ2-7 | TRBD2 | - | TRBV5-4 | CASSSSGRGLGEQYF | TGTGCCAGCAGCTCTAGCGGGAGGGGCTTGGGCGAGCAGTACTTC
TRBJ2-7 | - | - | TRBV20-1 | CSASRDPYSYEQYF | TGCAGTGCTAGCCGGGACCCATACTCCTACGAGCAGTACTTC
TRBJ1-2 | - | - | TRBV19 | CASSIDFWYGYTF | TGTGCCAGTAGTATAGATTTTTGGTATGGCTACACCTTC
TRBJ2-5 | TRBD1 | few | TRBV24-1 | CATNTGTGDRETQYF | TGTGCCACCAACACCGGGACAGGGGATAGGGAGACCCAGTACTTC
TRBJ1-1 | - | - | TRBV19 | CASTIGGTEAFF | TGTGCCAGTACCATAGGGGGGACTGAAGCTTTCTTT
TRBJ2-1 | - | many | TRBV5-6 | CASSLGGVYEQFF | TGTGCCAGCAGCTTGGGGGGCGTCTATGAGCAGTTCTTC
TRBJ2-7 | - | - | TRBV7-3 | CASSYNLGYEQYF | TGTGCCAGCAGCTACAACTTGGGCTACGAGCAGTACTTC
TRBJ2-1 | - | - | TRBV29-1 | CSVVQLPGYNEQFF | TGCAGCGTTGTACAGCTGCCGGGGTACAATGAGCAGTTCTTC
TRBJ1-1 | TRBD1 | once | TRBV6-1 | CASRDLRGRFF | TGTGCCAGCAGGGACCTCAGGGGGCGGTTCTTT
TRBJ1-6 | - | many | TRBV5-4 | CASSLERVNSALHF | TGTGCCAGCAGCTTGGAACGGGTTAATTCAGCCCTCCACTTT
TRBJ2-7 | - | - | TRBV11-3 | CASSLGGSAYEQYF | TGTGCCAGCAGCTTAGGTGGCAGTGCTTACGAGCAGTACTTC
TRBJ2-6 | - | many | TRBV19 | CASSALPGANVLTF | TGTGCCAGTAGCGCATTGCCTGGGGCCAACGTCCTGACTTTC
TRBJ1-2 | - | - | TRBV7-2 | CASSLSSGYTF | TGTGCCAGCAGCTTGTCCAGCGGGTACACCTTC
TRBJ2-5 | - | - | TRBV14 | CASSPGLSETQYF | TGTGCCAGCAGCCCGGGCCTGAGCGAGACCCAGTACTTC